One TCR beta chain is described in this entry. This sample was included in a study of blood T cell repertoires in COVID-19. Study as a whole: The analysed material was cDNA or gDNA that came from T cells, B-cell-depleted T cells, or PBMCs.

The germline gives CDR1 MNHEY, CDR2 SVGAGI. The CDR3 contains 14 residues. V gave up 5 bases and J gave up 2 bases, with 13 bases separating them. This table comes from immunoSEQ multiplex PCR, and its TCRdb copy is limited to in-frame clones, with some not included. Seen here are almost 95,000 clones, about two thirds observed once, and the top ten hold around 24%. The clonotype comes from a woman aged 60-75 years in a cohort sampled during active or convalescent COVID-19. Source material: peripheral blood. The gene calls are TRBV6-5 and TRBJ2-7, with D maybe TRBD1 (6 bases). CDR3 amino acids: CASSIQGPTYEQYF. In nucleotides, the CDR3 is TGTGCCAGCAGTATACAGGGTCCGACCTACGAGCAGTACTTC.